This T cell receptor beta chain was captured in a study of shared clonotypes between healthy human individuals. In the case of this clone: Its antigen remains unknown.

The CDR3 is 11 amino acids. Germline CDR1 and CDR2: SGHTA and FQGNSA. Trimming removed 3 bases from V and 9 bases from J, with 6 bases in between. Points from the study as a whole: With few donors, the genetic and exposure-history diversity represented was limited. Depth of sequencing was expected to influence donor clonotype sharing.

Profiled with immunoSEQ multiplex PCR; TCRdb holds only in-frame clones, not every one. The sample holds 2 million to 2.5 million clones, approximately 96% seen once. The donors were adults (healthy and HIV-negative) with no recent acute infections or vaccinations. CD45RA-negative memory and CD45RA+ naive subsets were split from the CD4+ cells. The receptor comes from a man younger than 35 in good health. The rearrangement joins TRBV7-2 to TRBJ2-1; no firm D call. The sample comprised naive CD4+ T cells sorted from blood. This sample's subset: CD45RA+ positively selected. The CDR3 sequence: CASSFAVEQFF. Written as DNA, the CDR3 is TGTGCCAGCAGCTTTGCGGTTGAGCAGTTCTTC.